This paragraph reports one T cell receptor (beta chain). Its antigen is not identified. The data originate from a study of siplizumab effects on memory and regulatory T cells. General study findings and limits: The Treg-derived share of mappable alloreactive CD4+ clones averaged roughly 69% with siplizumab and around 26% in controls. Contribution to the alloresponse seemed major for naive T cells, which also seemed more diverse than memory cells. An assignable naive or memory phenotype was lacking in roughly 80-97% of proliferating CD4+ or CD8+ clones. Most alloreactive clones went unmapped to unstimulated subsets; only a minor fraction mapped.

The CDR3 has 16 residues. From germline, CDR1 is SGHDN and CDR2 FVKESK. Trimming removed 5 bases at V and 6 bases at J, with 20 bases between. Repertoires were generated with immunoSEQ multiplex PCR, while TCRdb's copy carries only in-frame clones and drops some. The sample includes roughly 120,000 clones, about 91% of them seen just once. Source material: Tregs sorted from blood. The TCR sequence derives from a human donor in good health. V gene TRBV14 combines with J gene TRBJ2-1; no clear D gene. In DNA form, the CDR3 reads TGTGCCAGCAGCGGAAGAAGAAGGAACAACTTCAATGAGCAGTTCTTC. It codes for CASSGRRRNNFNEQFF.